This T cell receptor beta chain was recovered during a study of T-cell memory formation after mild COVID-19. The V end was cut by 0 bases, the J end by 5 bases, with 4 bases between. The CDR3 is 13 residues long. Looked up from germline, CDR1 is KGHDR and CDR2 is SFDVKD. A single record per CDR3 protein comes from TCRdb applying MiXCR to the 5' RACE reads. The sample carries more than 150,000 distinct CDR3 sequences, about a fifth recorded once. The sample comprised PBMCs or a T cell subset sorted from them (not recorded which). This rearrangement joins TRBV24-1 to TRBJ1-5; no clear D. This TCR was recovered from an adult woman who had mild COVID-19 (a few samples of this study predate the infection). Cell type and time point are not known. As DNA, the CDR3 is TGTGCCACCAGTGATTTGGGAGATCAGCCCCAGCATTTT. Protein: CATSDLGDQPQHF.